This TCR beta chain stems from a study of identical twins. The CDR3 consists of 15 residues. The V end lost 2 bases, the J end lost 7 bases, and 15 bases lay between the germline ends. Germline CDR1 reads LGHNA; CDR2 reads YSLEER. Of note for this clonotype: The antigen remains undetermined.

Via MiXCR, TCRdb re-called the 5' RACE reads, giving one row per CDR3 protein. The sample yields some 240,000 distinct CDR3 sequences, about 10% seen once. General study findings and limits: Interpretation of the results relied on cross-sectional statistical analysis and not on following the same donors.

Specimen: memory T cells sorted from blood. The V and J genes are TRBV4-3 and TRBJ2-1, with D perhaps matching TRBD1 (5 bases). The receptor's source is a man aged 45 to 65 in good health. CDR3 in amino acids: CASSQNSAGLNEQFF. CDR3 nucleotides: TGCGCCAGCAGCCAAAACAGTGCAGGGTTAAATGAGCAGTTCTTC.